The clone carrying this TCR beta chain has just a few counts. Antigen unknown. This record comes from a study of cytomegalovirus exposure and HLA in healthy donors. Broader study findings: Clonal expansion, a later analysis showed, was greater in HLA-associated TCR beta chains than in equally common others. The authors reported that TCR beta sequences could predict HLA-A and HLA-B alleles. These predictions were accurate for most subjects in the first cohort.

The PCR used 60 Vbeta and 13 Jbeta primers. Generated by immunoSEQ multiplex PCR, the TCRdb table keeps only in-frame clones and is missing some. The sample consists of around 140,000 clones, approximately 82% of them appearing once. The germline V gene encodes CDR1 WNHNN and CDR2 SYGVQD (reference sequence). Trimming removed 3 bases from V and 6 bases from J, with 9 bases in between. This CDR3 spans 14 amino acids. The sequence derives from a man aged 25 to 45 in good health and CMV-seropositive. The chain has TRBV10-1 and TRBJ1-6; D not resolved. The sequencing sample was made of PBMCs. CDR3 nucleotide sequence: TGCGCCAGCAGTGAAGGAGGCATTAATTCACCCCTCCACTTT. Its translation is CASSEGGINSPLHF.